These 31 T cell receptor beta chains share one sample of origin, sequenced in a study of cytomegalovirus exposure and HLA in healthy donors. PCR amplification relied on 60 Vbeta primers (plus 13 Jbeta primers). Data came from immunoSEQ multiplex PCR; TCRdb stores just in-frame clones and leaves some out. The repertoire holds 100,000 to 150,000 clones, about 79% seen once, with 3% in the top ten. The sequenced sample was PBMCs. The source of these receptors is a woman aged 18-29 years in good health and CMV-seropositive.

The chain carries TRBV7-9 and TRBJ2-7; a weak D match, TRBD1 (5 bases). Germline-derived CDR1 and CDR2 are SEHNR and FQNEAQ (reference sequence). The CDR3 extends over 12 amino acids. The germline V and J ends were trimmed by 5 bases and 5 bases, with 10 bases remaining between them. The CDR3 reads CASSQGPHEQYF. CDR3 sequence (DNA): TGTGCCAGCAGCCAGGGCCCCCACGAGCAGTACTTC.

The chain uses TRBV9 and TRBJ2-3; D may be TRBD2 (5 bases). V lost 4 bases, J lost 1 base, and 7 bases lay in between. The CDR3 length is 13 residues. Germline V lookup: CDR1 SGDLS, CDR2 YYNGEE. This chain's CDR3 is CASSPEGTDTQYF. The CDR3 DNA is TGTGCCAGCAGCCCGGAGGGCACAGATACGCAGTATTTT.

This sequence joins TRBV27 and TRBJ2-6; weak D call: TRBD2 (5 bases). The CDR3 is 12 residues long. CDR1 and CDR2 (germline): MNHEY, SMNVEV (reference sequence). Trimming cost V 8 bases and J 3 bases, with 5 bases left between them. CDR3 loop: CASGSGANVLTF. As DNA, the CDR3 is TGTGCCAGCGGGAGTGGGGCCAACGTCCTGACTTTC.

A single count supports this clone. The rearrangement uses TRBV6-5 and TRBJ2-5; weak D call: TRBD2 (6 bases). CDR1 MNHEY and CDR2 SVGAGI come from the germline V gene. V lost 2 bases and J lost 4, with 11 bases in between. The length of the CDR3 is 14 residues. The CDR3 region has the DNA TGTGCCAGCAGTTACGGTACGGGGGTAGAGACCCAGTACTTC. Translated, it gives CASSYGTGVETQYF.

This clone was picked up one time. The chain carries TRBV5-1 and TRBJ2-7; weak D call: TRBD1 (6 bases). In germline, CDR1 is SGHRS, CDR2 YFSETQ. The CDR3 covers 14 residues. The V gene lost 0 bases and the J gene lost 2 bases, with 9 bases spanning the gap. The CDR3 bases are TGCGCCAGCAGCTTGGACGAGGGGGCCTACGAGCAGTACTTC. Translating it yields CASSLDEGAYEQYF.

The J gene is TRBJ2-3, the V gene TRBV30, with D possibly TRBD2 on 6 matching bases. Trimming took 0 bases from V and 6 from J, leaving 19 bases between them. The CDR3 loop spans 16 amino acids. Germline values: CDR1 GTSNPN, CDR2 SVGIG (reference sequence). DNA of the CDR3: TGTGCCTGGAGTGTGTCCCGGGGGTTGGAACTTGATACGCAGTATTTT. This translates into CAWSVSRGLELDTQYF.

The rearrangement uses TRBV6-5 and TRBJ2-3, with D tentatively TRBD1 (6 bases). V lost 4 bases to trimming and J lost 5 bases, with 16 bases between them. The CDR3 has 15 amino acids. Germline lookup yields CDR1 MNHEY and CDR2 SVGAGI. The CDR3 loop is CASSLGGNRGDTQYF. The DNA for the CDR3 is TGTGCCAGCAGTTTAGGGGGTAACAGAGGAGATACGCAGTATTTT.

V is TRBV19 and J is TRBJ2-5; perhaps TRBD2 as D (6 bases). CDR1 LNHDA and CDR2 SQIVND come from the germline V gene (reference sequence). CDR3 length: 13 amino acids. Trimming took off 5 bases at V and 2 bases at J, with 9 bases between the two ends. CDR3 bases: TGTGCCAGTAGTCTGGGGACTCAAGAGACCCAGTACTTC. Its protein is CASSLGTQETQYF.

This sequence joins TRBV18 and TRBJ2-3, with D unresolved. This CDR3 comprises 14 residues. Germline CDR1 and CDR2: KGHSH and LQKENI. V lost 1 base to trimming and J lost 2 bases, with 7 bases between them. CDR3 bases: TGTGCCAGCTCACCACAGAGTTTCACAGATACGCAGTATTTT. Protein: CASSPQSFTDTQYF.

The CDR3 DNA reads as TGTGCCAGCTCACCACCGATGGGACAGAGCTCCTACGAGCAGTACTTC. Translating it yields CASSPPMGQSSYEQYF. V gene TRBV18 combines with J gene TRBJ2-7; 7 bases line up with TRBD1. The CDR3 runs 16 residues. Trimming removed 0 bases from V and 0 bases from J; junction bases left unmatched: 5. Germline loops: CDR1 KGHSH, CDR2 LQKENI.

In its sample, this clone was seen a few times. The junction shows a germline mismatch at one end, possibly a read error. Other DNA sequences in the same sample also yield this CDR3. This CDR3 is CASSDSGPGQVYTF. The DNA of the CDR3 is TGCGCCAGCAGTGACTCAGGTCCGGGACAGGTCTACACCTTC. This chain links TRBV25-1 with TRBJ1-2, with 8 bases identical to TRBD1. Germline assignment: CDR1 MGHDK and CDR2 SYGVNS. CDR3 size: 14 residues.

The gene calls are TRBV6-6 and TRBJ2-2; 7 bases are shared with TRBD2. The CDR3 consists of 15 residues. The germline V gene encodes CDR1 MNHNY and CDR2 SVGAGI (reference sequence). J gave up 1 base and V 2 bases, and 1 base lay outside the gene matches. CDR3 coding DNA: TGTGCCAGCAGTTACGGCGGGGGGAACACCGGGGAGCTGTTTTTT. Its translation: CASSYGGGNTGELFF.

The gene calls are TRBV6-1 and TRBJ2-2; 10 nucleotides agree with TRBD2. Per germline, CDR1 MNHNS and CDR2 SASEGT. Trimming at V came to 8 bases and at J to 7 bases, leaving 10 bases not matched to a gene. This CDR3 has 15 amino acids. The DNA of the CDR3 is TGTGCCAGCTGGGAGCGGGGGGGCTCAAACGGGGAGCTGTTTTTT. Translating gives CASWERGGSNGELFF.

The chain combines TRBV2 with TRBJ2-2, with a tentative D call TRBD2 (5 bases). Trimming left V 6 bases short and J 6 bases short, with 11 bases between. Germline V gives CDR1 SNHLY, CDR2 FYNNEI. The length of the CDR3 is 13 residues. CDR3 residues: CASRSDGAGELFF. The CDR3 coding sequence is TGTGCCAGCAGGTCGGACGGGGCCGGGGAGCTGTTTTTT.

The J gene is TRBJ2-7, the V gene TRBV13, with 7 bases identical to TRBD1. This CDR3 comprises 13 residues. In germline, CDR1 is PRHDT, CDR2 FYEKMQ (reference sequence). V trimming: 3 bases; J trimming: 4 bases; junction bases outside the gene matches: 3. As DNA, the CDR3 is TGTGCCAGCAGCTTCCGACAGGGTTACGAGCAGTACTTC. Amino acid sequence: CASSFRQGYEQYF.

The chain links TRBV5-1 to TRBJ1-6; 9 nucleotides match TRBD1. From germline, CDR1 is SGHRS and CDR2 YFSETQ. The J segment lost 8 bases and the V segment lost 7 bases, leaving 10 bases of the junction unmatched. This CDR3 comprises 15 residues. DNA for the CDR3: TGCGCCAGCTCAGACCGGGACAGGGAAGATTCACCCCTCCACTTT. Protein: CASSDRDREDSPLHF.

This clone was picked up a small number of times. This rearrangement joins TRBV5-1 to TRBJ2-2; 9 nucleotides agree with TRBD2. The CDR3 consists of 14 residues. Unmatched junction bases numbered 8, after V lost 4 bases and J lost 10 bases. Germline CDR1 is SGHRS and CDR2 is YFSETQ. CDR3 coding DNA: TGCGCCAGCAGCCCCTTGGCGGGGGGGCAGGAGCTGTTTTTT. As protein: CASSPLAGGQELFF.

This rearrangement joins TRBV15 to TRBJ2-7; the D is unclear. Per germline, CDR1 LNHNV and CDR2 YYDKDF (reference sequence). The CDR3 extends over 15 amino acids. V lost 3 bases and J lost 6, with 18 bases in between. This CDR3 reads CATSSPSTLTGEQYF. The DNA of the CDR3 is TGTGCCACCAGCAGCCCGAGTACTTTAACTGGCGAGCAGTACTTC. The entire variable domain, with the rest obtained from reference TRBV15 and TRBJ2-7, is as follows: DAMVIQNPRYQVTQFGKPVTLSCSQTLNHNVMYWYQQKSSQAPKLLFHYYDKDFNNEADTPDNFQSRRPNTSFCFLDIRSPGLGDTAMYLCATSSPSTLTGEQYFGPGTRLTVT.

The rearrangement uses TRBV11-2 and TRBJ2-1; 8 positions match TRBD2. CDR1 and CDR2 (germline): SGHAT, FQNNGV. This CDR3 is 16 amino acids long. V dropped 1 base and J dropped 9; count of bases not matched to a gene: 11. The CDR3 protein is CASSLVGGGSGIEQFF. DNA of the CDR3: TGTGCCAGCAGCTTAGTTGGCGGGGGGAGTGGGATTGAGCAGTTCTTC.

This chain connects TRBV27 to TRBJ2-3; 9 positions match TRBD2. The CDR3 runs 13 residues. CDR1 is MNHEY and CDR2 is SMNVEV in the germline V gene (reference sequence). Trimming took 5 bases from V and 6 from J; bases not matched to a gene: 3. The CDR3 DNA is TGTGCCAGCAGTCTAGGACTAGCGGATACGCAGTATTTT. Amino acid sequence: CASSLGLADTQYF.

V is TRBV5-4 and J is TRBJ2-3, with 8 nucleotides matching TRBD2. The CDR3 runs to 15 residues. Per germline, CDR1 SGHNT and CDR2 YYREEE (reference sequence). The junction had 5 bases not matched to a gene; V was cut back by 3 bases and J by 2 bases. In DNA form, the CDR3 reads TGTGCCAGCAGCTCCATAGCGGGGAACACAGATACGCAGTATTTT. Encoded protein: CASSSIAGNTDTQYF. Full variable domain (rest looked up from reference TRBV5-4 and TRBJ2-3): ETGVTQSPTHLIKTRGQQVTLRCSSQSGHNTVSWYQQALGQGPQFIFQYYREEENGRGNFPPRFSGLQFPNYSSELNVNALELDDSALYLCASSSIAGNTDTQYFGPGTRLTVL.

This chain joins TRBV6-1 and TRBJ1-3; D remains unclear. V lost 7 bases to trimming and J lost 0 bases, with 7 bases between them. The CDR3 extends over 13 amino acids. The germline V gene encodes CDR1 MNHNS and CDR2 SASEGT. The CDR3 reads CASKWSSGNTIYF. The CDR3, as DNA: TGTGCCAGCAAGTGGAGCTCTGGAAACACCATATATTTT.

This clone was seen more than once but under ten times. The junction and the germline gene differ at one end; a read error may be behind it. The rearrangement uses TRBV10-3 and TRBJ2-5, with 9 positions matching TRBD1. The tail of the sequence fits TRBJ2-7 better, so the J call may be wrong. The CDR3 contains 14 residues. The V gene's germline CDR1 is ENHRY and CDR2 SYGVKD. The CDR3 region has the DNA TGTGCCAGCAGTGAAACAGGGGGCACTTACGAGCAGTACTTC. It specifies CASSETGGTYEQYF.

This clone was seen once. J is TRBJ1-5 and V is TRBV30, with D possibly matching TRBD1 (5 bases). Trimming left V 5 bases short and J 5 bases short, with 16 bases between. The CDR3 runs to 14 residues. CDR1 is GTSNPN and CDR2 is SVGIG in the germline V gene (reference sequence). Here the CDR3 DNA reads TGTGCCTGGGGGAAGGGGAAGCTTTATCAGCCCCAGCATTTT. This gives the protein CAWGKGKLYQPQHF.

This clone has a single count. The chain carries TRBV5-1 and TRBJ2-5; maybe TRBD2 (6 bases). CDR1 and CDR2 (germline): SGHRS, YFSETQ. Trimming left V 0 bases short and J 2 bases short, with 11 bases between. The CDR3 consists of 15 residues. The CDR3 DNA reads TGCGCCAGCAGCTTGGGAGGGACTCGACAAGAGACCCAGTACTTC. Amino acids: CASSLGGTRQETQYF. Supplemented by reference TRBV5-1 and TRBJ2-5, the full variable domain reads KAGVTQTPRYLIKTRGQQVTLSCSPISGHRSVSWYQQTPGQGLQFLFEYFSETQRNKGNFPGRFSGRQFSNSRSEMNVSTLELGDSALYLCASSLGGTRQETQYFGPGTRLLVL.

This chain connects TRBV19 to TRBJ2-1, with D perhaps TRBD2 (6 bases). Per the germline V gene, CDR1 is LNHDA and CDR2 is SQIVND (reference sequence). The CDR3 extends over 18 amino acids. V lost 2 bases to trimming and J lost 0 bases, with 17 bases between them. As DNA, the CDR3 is TGTGCCAGTAGTATAAATCTAGCGCTCACTAGCTCCTACAATGAGCAGTTCTTC. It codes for CASSINLALTSSYNEQFF. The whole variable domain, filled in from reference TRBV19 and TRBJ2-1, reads DGGITQSPKYLFRKEGQNVTLSCEQNLNHDAMYWYRQDPGQGLRLIYYSQIVNDFQKGDIAEGYSVSREKKESFPLTVTSAQKNPTAFYLCASSINLALTSSYNEQFFGPGTRLTVL.

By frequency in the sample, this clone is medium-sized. The CDR3 sequence: CASSYASRGGYTF. CDR3 DNA: TGTGCCAGCAGTTACGCAAGCCGGGGTGGCTACACCTTC. The V call is TRBV6-5, the J call TRBJ1-2; D gene unclear. Germline-derived CDR1 and CDR2 are MNHEY and SVGAGI. The CDR3 has 13 amino acids. V was cut by 2 bases and J by 7 bases, with 11 bases left in between.

CDR3 sequence (DNA): TGTGCCTGGGGACAAATACTAGCCAAAAACATTCAGTACTTC. Protein product: CAWGQILAKNIQYF. The rearrangement joins TRBV30 to TRBJ2-4; a possible D gene is TRBD1 (5 bases). V was cut by 5 bases and J by 0 bases, with 11 bases left in between. This CDR3 contains 14 residues. Germline V CDR1 and CDR2: GTSNPN, SVGIG (reference sequence).

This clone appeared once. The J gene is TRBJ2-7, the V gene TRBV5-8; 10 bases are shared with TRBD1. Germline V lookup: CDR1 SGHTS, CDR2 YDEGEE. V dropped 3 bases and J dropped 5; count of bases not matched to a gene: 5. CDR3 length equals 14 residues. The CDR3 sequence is CASSSRDRGHEQYF. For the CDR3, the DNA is TGTGCCAGCAGCTCCCGGGACAGGGGACACGAGCAGTACTTC.

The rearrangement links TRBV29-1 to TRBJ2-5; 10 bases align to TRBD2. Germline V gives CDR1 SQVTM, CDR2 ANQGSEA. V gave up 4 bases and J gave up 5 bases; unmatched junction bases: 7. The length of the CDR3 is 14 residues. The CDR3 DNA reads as TGCAGCGTTGGTAAAGCGGGGGGGCTGGAGACCCAGTACTTC. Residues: CSVGKAGGLETQYF.

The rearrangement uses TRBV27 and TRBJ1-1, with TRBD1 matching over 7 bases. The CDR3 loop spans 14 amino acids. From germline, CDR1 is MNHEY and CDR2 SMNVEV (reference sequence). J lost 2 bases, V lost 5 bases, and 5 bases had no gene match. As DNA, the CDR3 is TGTGCCAGCAGTCTGAACAGGGGAAACACTGAAGCTTTCTTT. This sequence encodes CASSLNRGNTEAFF.